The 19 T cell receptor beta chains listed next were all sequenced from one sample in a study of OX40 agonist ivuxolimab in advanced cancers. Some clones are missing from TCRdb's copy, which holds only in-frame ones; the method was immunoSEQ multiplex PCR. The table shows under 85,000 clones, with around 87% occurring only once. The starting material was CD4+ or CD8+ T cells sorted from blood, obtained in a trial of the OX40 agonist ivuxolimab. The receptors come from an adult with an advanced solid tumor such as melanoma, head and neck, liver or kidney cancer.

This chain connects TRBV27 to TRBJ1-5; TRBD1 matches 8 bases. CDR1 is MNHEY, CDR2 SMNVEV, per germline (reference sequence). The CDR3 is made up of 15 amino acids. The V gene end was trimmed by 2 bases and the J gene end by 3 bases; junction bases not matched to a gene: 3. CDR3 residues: CASSLHRGANQPQHF. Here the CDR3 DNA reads TGTGCCAGCAGTTTACACAGGGGGGCCAATCAGCCCCAGCATTTT.

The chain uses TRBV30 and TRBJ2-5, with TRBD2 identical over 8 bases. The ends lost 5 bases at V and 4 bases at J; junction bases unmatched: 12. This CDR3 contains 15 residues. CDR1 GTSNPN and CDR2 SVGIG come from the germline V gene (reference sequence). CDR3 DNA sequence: TGTGCCTGGGCCCGAGGCGGGAGGACTGGAGAGACCCAGTACTTC. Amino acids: CAWARGGRTGETQYF.

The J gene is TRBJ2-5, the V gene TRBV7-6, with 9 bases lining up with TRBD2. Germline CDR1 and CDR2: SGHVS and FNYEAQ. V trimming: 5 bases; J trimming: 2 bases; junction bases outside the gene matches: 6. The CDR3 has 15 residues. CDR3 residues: CASSLRTSGQETQYF. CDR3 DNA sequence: TGTGCCAGCAGCCTCAGAACTAGCGGGCAAGAGACCCAGTACTTC.

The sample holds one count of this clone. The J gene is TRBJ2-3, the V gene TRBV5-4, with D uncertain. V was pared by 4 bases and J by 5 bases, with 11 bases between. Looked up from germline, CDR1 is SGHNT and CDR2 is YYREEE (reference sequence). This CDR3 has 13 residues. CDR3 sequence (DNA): TGTGCCAGCAGCCCACCGAATGAAGATACGCAGTATTTT. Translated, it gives CASSPPNEDTQYF.

The chain's CDR3 is CAISGNRDGANVLTF. The CDR3 bases are TGTGCCATCAGTGGAAACAGGGATGGGGCCAACGTCCTGACTTTC. The chain recombines TRBV10-3 with TRBJ2-6, with a possible D match to TRBD1 (6 bases). Germline values: CDR1 ENHRY, CDR2 SYGVKD. V was clipped by 4 bases and J by 3 bases, with 10 bases between them. This CDR3 is 15 amino acids long.

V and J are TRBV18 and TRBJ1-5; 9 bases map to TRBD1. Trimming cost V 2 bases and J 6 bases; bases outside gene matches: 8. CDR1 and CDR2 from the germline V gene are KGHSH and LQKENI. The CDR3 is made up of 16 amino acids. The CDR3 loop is CASSPETGGSGQPQHF. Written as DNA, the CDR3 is TGTGCCAGCTCACCAGAGACAGGGGGTTCAGGTCAGCCCCAGCATTTT.

CDR3 nucleotides: TGTGCCAGCAGTTACGCTAGCGGGAGGGGGGATGAGCAGTTCTTC. It translates to CASSYASGRGDEQFF. V is TRBV6-5 and J is TRBJ2-1, with 12 positions matching TRBD2. CDR1 and CDR2 (germline): MNHEY, SVGAGI. This CDR3 is 15 amino acids long. J lost 8 bases, V lost 2 bases, and 4 bases had no gene match.

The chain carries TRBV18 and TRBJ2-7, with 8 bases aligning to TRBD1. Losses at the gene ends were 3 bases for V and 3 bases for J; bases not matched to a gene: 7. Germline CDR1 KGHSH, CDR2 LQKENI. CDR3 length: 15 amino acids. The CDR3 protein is CASSPSVTGDYEQYF. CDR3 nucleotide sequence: TGTGCCAGCTCACCTTCCGTGACAGGGGACTACGAGCAGTACTTC.

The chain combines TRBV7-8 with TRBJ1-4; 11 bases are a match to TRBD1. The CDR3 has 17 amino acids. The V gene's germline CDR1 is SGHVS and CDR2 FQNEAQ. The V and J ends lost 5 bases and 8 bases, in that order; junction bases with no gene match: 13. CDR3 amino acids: CASSQNPWDRGAEKLFF. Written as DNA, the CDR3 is TGTGCCAGCAGCCAAAACCCCTGGGACAGGGGGGCGGAAAAACTGTTTTTT. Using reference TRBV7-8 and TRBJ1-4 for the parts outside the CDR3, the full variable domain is GAGVSQSPRYKVAKRGQDVALRCDPISGHVSLFWYQQALGQGPEFLTYFQNEAQLDKSGLPSDRFFAERPEGSVSTLKIQRTQQEDSAVYLCASSQNPWDRGAEKLFFGSGTQLSVL.

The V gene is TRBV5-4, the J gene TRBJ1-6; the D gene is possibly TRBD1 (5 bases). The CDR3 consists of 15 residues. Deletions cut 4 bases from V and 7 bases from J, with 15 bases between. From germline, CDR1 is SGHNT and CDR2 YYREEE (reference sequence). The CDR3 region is CASSVGGTENSPLHF. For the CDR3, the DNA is TGTGCCAGCAGCGTGGGCGGGACGGAGAATTCACCCCTCCACTTT. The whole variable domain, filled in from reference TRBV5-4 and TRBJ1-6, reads ETGVTQSPTHLIKTRGQQVTLRCSSQSGHNTVSWYQQALGQGPQFIFQYYREEENGRGNFPPRFSGLQFPNYSSELNVNALELDDSALYLCASSVGGTENSPLHFGNGTRLTVT.

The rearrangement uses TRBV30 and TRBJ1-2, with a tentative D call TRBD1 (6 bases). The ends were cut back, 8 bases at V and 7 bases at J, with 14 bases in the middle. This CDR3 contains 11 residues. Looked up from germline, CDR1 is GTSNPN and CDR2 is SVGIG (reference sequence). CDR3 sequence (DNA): TGTGCCGGAGGGAGGGGGACTGGCTACACCTTC. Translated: CAGGRGTGYTF.

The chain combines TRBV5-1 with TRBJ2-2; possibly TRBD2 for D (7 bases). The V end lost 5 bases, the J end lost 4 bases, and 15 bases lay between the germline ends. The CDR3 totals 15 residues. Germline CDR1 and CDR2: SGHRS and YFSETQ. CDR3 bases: TGCGCCAGCAGGGAACAGGGAGGGAGCACCGGGGAGCTGTTTTTT. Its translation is CASREQGGSTGELFF.

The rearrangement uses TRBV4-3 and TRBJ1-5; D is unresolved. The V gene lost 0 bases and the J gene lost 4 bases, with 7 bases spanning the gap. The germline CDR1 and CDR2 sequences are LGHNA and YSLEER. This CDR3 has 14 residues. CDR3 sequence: CASSQDAGNQPQHF. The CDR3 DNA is TGCGCCAGCAGCCAAGATGCGGGGAATCAGCCCCAGCATTTT.

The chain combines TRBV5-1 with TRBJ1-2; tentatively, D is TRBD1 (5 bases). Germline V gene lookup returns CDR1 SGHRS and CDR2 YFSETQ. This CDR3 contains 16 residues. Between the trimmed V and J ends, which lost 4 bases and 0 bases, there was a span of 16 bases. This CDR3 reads CASSQGTATTNYGYTF. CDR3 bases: TGCGCCAGCAGCCAAGGGACCGCGACTACTAACTATGGCTACACCTTC.

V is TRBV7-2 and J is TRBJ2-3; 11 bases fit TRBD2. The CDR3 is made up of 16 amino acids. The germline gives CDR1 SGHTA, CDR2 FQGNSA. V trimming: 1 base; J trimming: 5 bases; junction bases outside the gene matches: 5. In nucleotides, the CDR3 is TGTGCCAGCAGCTTAGTAGCGGGGGGGCCGGTAGATACGCAGTATTTT. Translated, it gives CASSLVAGGPVDTQYF.

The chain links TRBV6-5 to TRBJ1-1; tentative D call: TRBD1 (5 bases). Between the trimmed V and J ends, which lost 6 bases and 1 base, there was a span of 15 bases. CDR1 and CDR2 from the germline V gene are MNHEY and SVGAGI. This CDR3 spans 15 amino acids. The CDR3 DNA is TGTGCCAGCAGATTTACCCTGGGGGGGAACACTGAAGCTTTCTTT. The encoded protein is CASRFTLGGNTEAFF.

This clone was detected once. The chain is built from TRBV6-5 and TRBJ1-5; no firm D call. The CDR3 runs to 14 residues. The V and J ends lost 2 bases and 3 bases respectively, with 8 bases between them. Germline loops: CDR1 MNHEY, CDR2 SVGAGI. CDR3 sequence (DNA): TGTGCCAGCAGTTACGACGGTAACAATCAGCCCCAGCATTTT. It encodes CASSYDGNNQPQHF.

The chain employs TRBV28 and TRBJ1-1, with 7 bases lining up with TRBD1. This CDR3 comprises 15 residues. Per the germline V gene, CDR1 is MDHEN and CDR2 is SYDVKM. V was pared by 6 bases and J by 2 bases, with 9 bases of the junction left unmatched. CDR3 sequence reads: CASSWTGSLNTEAFF. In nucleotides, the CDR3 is TGTGCCAGCAGCTGGACAGGAAGCCTCAACACTGAAGCTTTCTTT.

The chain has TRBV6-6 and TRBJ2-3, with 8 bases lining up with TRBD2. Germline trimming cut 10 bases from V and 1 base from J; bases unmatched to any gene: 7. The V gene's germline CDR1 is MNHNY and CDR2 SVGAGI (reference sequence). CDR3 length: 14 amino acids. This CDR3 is CATRGSGGTDTQYF. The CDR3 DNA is TGTGCCACCCGAGGTAGCGGGGGCACAGATACGCAGTATTTT.